Listed here are 30 T cell receptor beta chains from one sample, sequenced in a study of cytomegalovirus exposure and HLA in healthy donors. PCR primers comprised 60 Vbeta and 13 Jbeta primers. TCRdb's copy holds only in-frame clones and misses some; the assay was immunoSEQ multiplex PCR. The table lists 160,000 or so clones, around 81% of them singletons. The sample consisted of PBMCs. The receptors originated from a woman aged 45-65 years in good health and CMV-seronegative.

This clone was picked up many times. The chain recombines TRBV5-6 with TRBJ1-3; D might be TRBD1 (5 bases). The CDR3 loop spans 15 amino acids. V was cut by 4 bases and J by 0 bases, with 11 bases left in between. CDR1 SGHDT and CDR2 YYEEEE come from the germline V gene. CDR3 protein: CASSRDYSSGNTIYF. Written as DNA, the CDR3 is TGTGCCAGCAGCCGGGACTATAGCTCTGGAAACACCATATATTTT.

The V call is TRBV5-6, the J call TRBJ2-7; D perhaps matches TRBD1 (5 bases). V shed 3 bases and J shed 9 bases, with 13 bases lying between them. This CDR3 region has 12 residues. CDR1 and CDR2 from the germline V gene are SGHDT and YYEEEE. This CDR3 reads CASSSKGSGQYF. Here the CDR3 DNA reads TGTGCCAGCAGCTCGAAGGGGTCGGGGCAGTACTTC.

V usage is TRBV11-2 and J usage is TRBJ2-7, with TRBD1 as a possible D gene (5 bases). CDR3 length: 14 residues. CDR1 SGHAT and CDR2 FQNNGV come from the germline V gene. Between the trimmed V and J ends, which lost 2 bases and 6 bases, there was a span of 14 bases. The chain's CDR3 is CASSLPVQGGEQYF. CDR3 coding DNA: TGTGCCAGCAGCTTACCGGTGCAGGGTGGCGAGCAGTACTTC.

The V gene is TRBV4-1, the J gene TRBJ1-2, with D unclear. CDR1 is MGHRA, CDR2 YSYEKL, per germline. The V and J ends lost 0 bases and 8 bases respectively, with 10 bases between them. The CDR3 length is 13 residues. CDR3 DNA sequence: TGCGCCAGCAGCCAAGAGCGGCAGACCGGCTACACCTTC. Translation: CASSQERQTGYTF.

The chain links TRBV13 to TRBJ2-7; weak D call: TRBD2 (7 bases). Trimming took 1 base from V and 6 from J, leaving 16 bases between them. Germline-derived CDR1 and CDR2 are PRHDT and FYEKMQ (reference sequence). CDR3 length: 15 amino acids. As DNA, the CDR3 is TGTGCCAGCAGCTTAGATTTAGGGGGGGCGGGCGAGCAGTACTTC. Protein sequence: CASSLDLGGAGEQYF.

This clone was recorded a few times. The chain combines TRBV6-1 with TRBJ2-5; 9 bases are a match to TRBD1. Per germline, CDR1 MNHNS and CDR2 SASEGT. The V segment lost 3 bases and the J segment 9 bases; nucleotides outside the gene matches: 11. There are 15 residues in the CDR3. CDR3 region: CASSEAPGQGRPQYF. DNA for the CDR3: TGTGCCAGCAGTGAGGCACCGGGACAGGGTAGGCCCCAGTACTTC.

V and J are TRBV9 and TRBJ2-7; D call uncertain. The CDR3 runs 15 residues. Germline lookup yields CDR1 SGDLS and CDR2 YYNGEE. Trimming took off 0 bases at V and 0 bases at J, with 10 bases between the two ends. CDR3 region: CASSVGQASSYEQYF. Written as DNA, the CDR3 is TGTGCCAGCAGCGTAGGACAAGCCAGCTCCTACGAGCAGTACTTC.

On this clone: A read error may account for a junction end that differs from germline. The rearrangement uses TRBV2 and TRBJ2-7, with D perhaps matching TRBD1 (5 bases). The germline CDR1 and CDR2 sequences are SNHLY and FYNNEI. The CDR3 spans 14 residues. Written as DNA, the CDR3 is TGTGCCAGCACCGCTGACAGCACCTCCTCCGAGCAGTACTTC. Its translation: CASTADSTSSEQYF.

The chain links TRBV29-1 to TRBJ1-4, with 9 bases fitting TRBD1. CDR3 length: 13 residues. Trimming at V came to 6 bases and at J to 8 bases, leaving 7 bases not matched to a gene. Germline CDR1 SQVTM, CDR2 ANQGSEA. CDR3 nucleotides: TGCAGCGTACGGACAGGGGTAGGGGAAAAACTGTTTTTT. Protein product: CSVRTGVGEKLFF.

The chain links TRBV6-4 to TRBJ2-1; 10 nucleotides match TRBD2. The CDR3 totals 16 residues. Per the germline V gene, CDR1 is MRHNA and CDR2 is SNTAGT. V gave up 0 bases and J gave up 2 bases; unmatched junction bases: 1. In DNA form, the CDR3 reads TGTGCCAGCAGTGACTCGGGACTAGCGCCCTACAATGAGCAGTTCTTC. Translating it yields CASSDSGLAPYNEQFF.

This sequence joins TRBV6-5 and TRBJ2-5; D may be TRBD1 (5 bases). The closer fit of TRBJ2-7 to the DNA end suggests the J call may be wrong. The CDR3 is 13 amino acids. Germline V lookup: CDR1 MNHEY, CDR2 SVGAGI. The CDR3 nucleotides are TGTGCCGCCCGGACCAGGGTGGGGTACGAGCAGTACTTC. Amino acids: CAARTRVGYEQYF.

The J gene is TRBJ2-5, the V gene TRBV28; 16 nucleotides agree with TRBD2. The J call may not be correct, given that the DNA end is closer to TRBJ2-7. The germline V gene encodes CDR1 MDHEN and CDR2 SYDVKM. This CDR3 is built from 19 residues. For the CDR3, the DNA is TGTGCCAGCAGTACCGTTCCGGGGACTAGCGGGAGGGCCTTCCACGAGCAGTACTTC. Protein sequence: CASSTVPGTSGRAFHEQYF.

The genes are TRBV19 and TRBJ2-1; D remains unclear. In germline, CDR1 is LNHDA, CDR2 SQIVND (reference sequence). Trimming stripped 5 bases from V and 7 bases from J, with 12 bases between. The CDR3 covers 13 residues. The CDR3 loop is CASSPRLANEQFF. The CDR3 bases are TGTGCCAGTAGTCCCCGTTTAGCAAATGAGCAGTTCTTC.

In this sample, this clone turned up a few times. The rearrangement uses TRBV5-8 and TRBJ1-6; D remains ambiguous. V was trimmed by 4 bases and J by 7 bases, leaving 9 bases between them. The CDR3 spans 13 residues. Germline V CDR1 and CDR2: SGHTS, YDEGEE. The DNA for the CDR3 is TGTGCCAGCAGCCAGGCGGGGAATTCACCCCTCCACTTT. It codes for CASSQAGNSPLHF.

The chain recombines TRBV27 with TRBJ2-1; D may be TRBD2 (6 bases). There are 16 residues in the CDR3. Germline values: CDR1 MNHEY, CDR2 SMNVEV (reference sequence). Trimming removed 4 bases at V and 3 bases at J, with 16 bases between. The CDR3 here is CASSWGAGINYNEQFF. CDR3 coding DNA: TGTGCCAGCAGTTGGGGCGCGGGGATTAACTACAATGAGCAGTTCTTC.

This clone showed up just a few times. V gene TRBV6-4 combines with J gene TRBJ2-7; TRBD2 matches at 9 bases. The CDR3 is 14 amino acids. With 7 bases clipped from V and 2 bases from J, the junction kept 6 bases outside the gene matches. Germline V CDR1 and CDR2: MRHNA, SNTAGT. The CDR3 DNA reads as TGTGCCAGCAAGGGACTAGCCGATACCTACGAGCAGTACTTC. This translates into CASKGLADTYEQYF.

The chain joins TRBV7-2 to TRBJ1-4; 9 bases match TRBD1. Trimming took 1 base from V and 10 from J; bases not matched to a gene: 7. Germline CDR1 reads SGHTA; CDR2 reads FQGNSA. The CDR3 loop spans 15 amino acids. This chain's CDR3 is CASSLGGQGRRKLFF. Written as DNA, the CDR3 is TGTGCCAGCAGCTTAGGGGGACAGGGACGCAGAAAACTGTTTTTT.

The chain links TRBV9 to TRBJ2-7; D is perhaps TRBD2 (6 bases). V dropped 4 bases and J dropped 3 bases, with 17 bases sitting between them. CDR1 is SGDLS, CDR2 YYNGEE, per germline. This CDR3 has 15 residues. This chain's CDR3 is CASSPSGSGLYEQYF. The DNA of the CDR3 is TGTGCCAGCAGCCCGTCGGGTAGCGGTCTCTACGAGCAGTACTTC. The full variable domain, its missing parts supplied by reference TRBV9 and TRBJ2-7, is DSGVTQTPKHLITATGQRVTLRCSPRSGDLSVYWYQQSLDQGLQFLIQYYNGEERAKGNILERFSAQQFPDLHSELNLSSLELGDSALYFCASSPSGSGLYEQYFGPGTRLTVT.

V is TRBV5-1 and J is TRBJ2-5, with 10 bases that match TRBD1. The J call may be incorrect, as the DNA end agrees better with TRBJ2-7. The CDR3 has 15 residues. Germline V gene sequence: CDR1 SGHRS, CDR2 YFSETQ. CDR3 loop: CASSLGQGAQYEQYF. Here the CDR3 DNA reads TGCGCCAGCAGCTTGGGACAGGGGGCCCAATACGAGCAGTACTTC.

The chain couples TRBV2 to TRBJ2-1; D perhaps matches TRBD1 (6 bases). Germline CDR1 SNHLY, CDR2 FYNNEI. Trimming took off 5 bases at V and 4 bases at J, with 18 bases between the two ends. The CDR3 is 16 residues long. DNA of the CDR3: TGTGCCAGCAGTCCCTGGGGGCAGGGGATTTACAATGAGCAGTTCTTC. Amino acids: CASSPWGQGIYNEQFF.

CDR3 protein: CASSYSWTEIEKLFF. In DNA, the CDR3 is TGTGCCAGCAGTTACTCCTGGACAGAAATTGAAAAACTGTTTTTT. This chain uses TRBV6-5 with TRBJ1-4; TRBD1 might be the D (6 bases). The CDR3 runs to 15 residues. In germline, CDR1 is MNHEY, CDR2 SVGAGI. The V and J ends lost 0 bases and 7 bases respectively, with 12 bases between them.

The V call is TRBV2, the J call TRBJ2-5, with 9 bases matching TRBD2. This CDR3 region has 17 residues. Trimming took 1 base from V and 1 from J; bases not matched to a gene: 7. CDR1 and CDR2 (germline): SNHLY, FYNNEI. The DNA for the CDR3 is TGTGCCAGCAGTGAAGGGATAGCGGGGGACCTCCAAGAGACCCAGTACTTC. This sequence encodes CASSEGIAGDLQETQYF.

This clone was detected only a few times. CDR3 region: CASSSQAGVYGYTF. The CDR3 nucleotides read TGTGCCAGTTCCTCCCAGGCAGGCGTCTATGGCTACACCTTC. The V and J genes are TRBV19 and TRBJ1-2; D not certain. The CDR3 consists of 14 residues. The ends were cut back, 8 bases at V and 4 bases at J, with 17 bases in the middle. The germline V gene has CDR1 LNHDA and CDR2 SQIVND (reference sequence).

This clone occurred a few times. V is TRBV18 and J is TRBJ2-7; 7 positions agree with TRBD1. Germline CDR1 KGHSH, CDR2 LQKENI. The CDR3 sequence is 15 residues long. Germline trimming cut 3 bases from V and 0 bases from J; bases unmatched to any gene: 5. CDR3 in amino acids: CASSPRDSFSYEQYF. The CDR3 nucleotides read TGTGCCAGCTCACCCCGGGACAGCTTCTCCTACGAGCAGTACTTC.

This clone showed up just once. V gene TRBV27 combines with J gene TRBJ2-3; TRBD1 matches 11 bases. After removal of 3 bases from V and 4 bases from J, the junction contained 6 bases not matched to a gene. The germline CDR1 and CDR2 sequences are MNHEY and SMNVEV (reference sequence). The CDR3 sequence is 16 residues long. The CDR3 loop reads CASSFERTGGADTQYF. The CDR3 region has the DNA TGTGCCAGCAGTTTTGAGAGGACAGGGGGCGCAGATACGCAGTATTTT.

The chain carries TRBV7-2 and TRBJ1-1, with unresolved D. Between the trimmed V and J ends, which lost 6 bases and 10 bases, there was a span of 18 bases. CDR3 length: 13 residues. CDR1 and CDR2 (germline): SGHTA, FQGNSA. The CDR3 loop reads CASRNVVFSVAFF. DNA for the CDR3: TGTGCCAGCAGGAACGTGGTCTTTAGCGTAGCTTTCTTT.

The V call is TRBV7-9, the J call TRBJ2-7, with TRBD1 matching 9 bases. Looked up from germline, CDR1 is SEHNR and CDR2 is FQNEAQ (reference sequence). Trimming cost V 5 bases and J 3 bases; bases outside gene matches: 2. The CDR3 covers 13 residues. This CDR3 reads CASSRTGDYEQYF. DNA for the CDR3: TGTGCCAGCAGCCGGACAGGGGACTACGAGCAGTACTTC.

The chain links TRBV7-6 to TRBJ1-3, with 10 bases that match TRBD1. Germline trimming cut 3 bases from V and 0 bases from J; bases unmatched to any gene: 20. The CDR3 runs 22 residues. CDR1 is SGHVS and CDR2 is FNYEAQ in the germline V gene. The CDR3 DNA sequence: TGTGCCAGCAGCTTTGTCGCGGTCCTGGGACAGGGGTCAATCCACTCTGGAAACACCATATATTTT. This sequence encodes CASSFVAVLGQGSIHSGNTIYF.

V is TRBV2 and J is TRBJ1-1; TRBD1 might be the D (6 bases). V was trimmed by 6 bases and J by 0 bases, leaving 8 bases between them. CDR1 is SNHLY and CDR2 is FYNNEI in the germline V gene. This CDR3 is 13 amino acids long. The CDR3 reads CASSRDMNTEAFF. The CDR3 region has the DNA TGTGCCAGCAGCAGGGACATGAACACTGAAGCTTTCTTT.

The chain's CDR3 is CASSPGGSPYNEQFF. DNA for the CDR3: TGTGCCAGCAGCCCTGGAGGGTCCCCGTACAATGAGCAGTTCTTC. This chain links TRBV7-3 with TRBJ2-1; tentatively, D is TRBD2 (6 bases). The germline CDR1 and CDR2 sequences are SGHTA and FQGTGA. V lost 5 bases and J lost 4, with 15 bases in between. The CDR3 length is 15 residues.